This TCR beta chain was identified during a study of breast tumors, draining lymph nodes, adjacent tissues. The CDR3 sequence is 13 residues long. V lost 3 bases and J lost 2, with 8 bases in between. CDR1 and CDR2 (germline): SGHRS, YFSETQ. This clonotype was picked up many times. Via MiXCR, TCRdb re-called the multiplex PCR reads, giving one row per CDR3 protein. Of 21,000 or so distinct CDR3 sequences listed, roughly 40% are singletons. J is TRBJ2-5 and V is TRBV5-1; a weak D match, TRBD1 (6 bases). Sequencing was performed on breast tumor tissue. This sequence originates from a female donor with breast cancer. Some clones in this sample may be carry-over from other donors' samples. CDR3: CASSSQGQETQYF. DNA of the CDR3: TGCGCCAGCAGCTCACAGGGTCAAGAGACCCAGTACTTC.